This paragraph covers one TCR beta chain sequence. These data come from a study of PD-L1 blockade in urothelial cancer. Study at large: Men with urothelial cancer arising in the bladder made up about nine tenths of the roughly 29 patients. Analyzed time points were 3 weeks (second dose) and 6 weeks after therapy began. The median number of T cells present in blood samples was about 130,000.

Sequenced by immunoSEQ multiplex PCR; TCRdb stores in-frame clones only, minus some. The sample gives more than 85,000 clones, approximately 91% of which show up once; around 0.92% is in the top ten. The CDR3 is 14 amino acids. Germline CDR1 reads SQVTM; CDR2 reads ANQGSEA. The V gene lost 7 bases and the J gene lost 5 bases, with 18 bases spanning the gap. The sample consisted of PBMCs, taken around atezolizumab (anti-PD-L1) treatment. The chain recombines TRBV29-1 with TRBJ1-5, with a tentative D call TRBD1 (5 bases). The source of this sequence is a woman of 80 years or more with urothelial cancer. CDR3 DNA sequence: TGCAGCGCAGACCTGGCAGGGAGGCATCAGCCCCAGCATTTT. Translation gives CSADLAGRHQPQHF.